Below are 26 T cell receptor beta chains sequenced from a single sample in a study of blood T cells in healthy people across ages. It was with a sample-barcoded 5' primer and a J-beta primer mix that a second PCR of roughly 7 to 12 cycles was run. TCRdb re-analysed the 5' RACE reads in MiXCR, keeping a single row per CDR3 protein. Of 1 million or so distinct CDR3 sequences listed, 35% to 55% are singletons. The source material was blood. All receptors come from a woman aged 60-75 years in good health.

This chain connects TRBV20-1 to TRBJ2-4, with 11 positions matching TRBD1. The germline CDR1 and CDR2 sequences are DFQATT and SNEGSKA (reference sequence). The CDR3 consists of 18 residues. The J segment lost 0 bases and the V segment lost 3 bases, leaving 10 bases of the junction unmatched. CDR3 protein: CSARGQGGEALAKNIQYF. The DNA of the CDR3 is TGCAGTGCTAGGGGACAGGGGGGGGAAGCTCTAGCCAAAAACATTCAGTACTTC.

This clonotype has just a few counts. The chain employs TRBV10-3 and TRBJ2-7, with 8 bases aligning to TRBD1. V dropped 3 bases and J dropped 2; count of bases not matched to a gene: 6. Germline V lookup: CDR1 ENHRY, CDR2 SYGVKD. The CDR3 length is 15 residues. CDR3 region: CAISERTGYAYEQYF. The CDR3 nucleotides are TGTGCCATCAGTGAAAGGACAGGGTATGCCTACGAGCAGTACTTC.

The table lists this clonotype with a few counts. The chain carries TRBV3-1 and TRBJ2-3; 9 nucleotides line up with TRBD2. Trimming cost V 0 bases and J 1 base; bases outside gene matches: 2. The CDR3 length is 16 residues. CDR1 and CDR2 (germline): LGHDT, YNNKEL (reference sequence). This chain's CDR3 is CASSQDIAGGTDTQYF. The CDR3 coding sequence is TGTGCCAGCAGCCAAGATATAGCGGGAGGCACAGATACGCAGTATTTT.

The V call is TRBV27, the J call TRBJ2-3; weak D call: TRBD1 (6 bases). V was trimmed by 6 bases and J by 4 bases, leaving 14 bases between them. This CDR3 has 14 amino acids. CDR1 MNHEY and CDR2 SMNVEV come from the germline V gene (reference sequence). DNA for the CDR3: TGTGCCAGCAGCCTCACAGGGATCGCAGATACGCAGTATTTT. Its protein is CASSLTGIADTQYF.

There are a few counts of this clonotype. This chain joins TRBV6-5 and TRBJ2-5; D remains unclear. The CDR3 is 18 residues long. V dropped 2 bases and J dropped 2 bases, with 21 bases sitting between them. In germline, CDR1 is MNHEY, CDR2 SVGAGI. CDR3 nucleotide sequence: TGTGCCAGCAGTTACCGCCTTCTAGATGTCTATGGTCAAGAGACCCAGTACTTC. Amino acid sequence: CASSYRLLDVYGQETQYF.

The J gene is TRBJ1-2, the V gene TRBV27, with 12 bases that match TRBD1. Unmatched junction bases numbered 7, after V lost 4 bases and J lost 4 bases. In germline, CDR1 is MNHEY, CDR2 SMNVEV (reference sequence). This CDR3 region has 16 residues. CDR3 sequence reads: CASSSGQGARGYGYTF. The CDR3 DNA reads TGTGCCAGCAGTTCGGGACAGGGGGCGCGAGGCTATGGCTACACCTTC.

The V gene is TRBV24-1, the J gene TRBJ2-7; 11 bases line up with TRBD2. The end of the DNA fits TRBJ2-5 better, so the J call may be wrong. The CDR3 runs to 16 residues. CDR1 and CDR2 (germline): KGHDR, SFDVKD. For the CDR3, the DNA is TGTGCCACCAGTGACCGGGGACTAGCGGAGCAAGAGACCCAGTACTTC. Translation gives CATSDRGLAEQETQYF.

The CDR3 DNA reads TGTGCCAGCAGCGGGGCTAACACCTACGAGCAGTACTTC. This gives the protein CASSGANTYEQYF. This chain uses TRBV6-1 with TRBJ2-7, with D possibly called TRBD1 or TRBD2 (5 bases each). V was cut by 6 bases and J by 2 bases, with 11 bases left in between. Looked up from germline, CDR1 is MNHNS and CDR2 is SASEGT. The CDR3 consists of 13 residues.

The V and J genes are TRBV11-2 and TRBJ2-1, with D tentatively TRBD2 (5 bases). With 3 bases removed from V and 2 bases from J, the gap between germline ends came to 11 bases. The germline V gene has CDR1 SGHAT and CDR2 FQNNGV. There are 15 residues in the CDR3. The CDR3 spells CASSFRGSPYNEQFF. In nucleotides, the CDR3 is TGTGCCAGCAGCTTTCGAGGGAGCCCCTACAATGAGCAGTTCTTC.

In its sample, this clonotype was seen a few times. The chain carries TRBV3-1 and TRBJ2-7; tentatively, D is TRBD2 (6 bases). Near its end, the DNA agrees better with TRBJ2-5, so the J call may be wrong. Per germline, CDR1 LGHDT and CDR2 YNNKEL (reference sequence). The CDR3 sequence is 17 residues long. This chain's CDR3 is CASSPPGRTMVARTQYF. The CDR3 nucleotides are TGTGCCAGCAGCCCCCCGGGTCGGACTATGGTCGCCCGGACCCAGTACTTC.

The sample holds a few counts of this clonotype. The chain links TRBV7-8 to TRBJ2-7; D gene ambiguous. Trimming cost V 5 bases and J 6 bases, with 11 bases left between them. The CDR3 runs to 12 residues. CDR1 and CDR2 (germline): SGHVS, FQNEAQ. The CDR3 here is CASSHPGIEQYF. CDR3 sequence (DNA): TGTGCCAGCAGCCACCCCGGCATCGAGCAGTACTTC.

This clonotype was observed a few times. The V gene is TRBV2, the J gene TRBJ2-7; D is undetermined. Looked up from germline, CDR1 is SNHLY and CDR2 is FYNNEI. The V end lost 4 bases, the J end lost 1 base, and 8 bases lay between the germline ends. CDR3 length: 13 residues. In DNA, the CDR3 is TGTGCCAGCAGTGCCCGATTATCCTACGAGCAGTACTTC. Encoded protein: CASSARLSYEQYF.

This clonotype appeared a few times. This chain joins TRBV2 and TRBJ2-6, with TRBD1 as a possible D gene (6 bases). CDR1 and CDR2 from the germline V gene are SNHLY and FYNNEI. The CDR3 has 17 amino acids. Trimming stripped 10 bases from V and 0 bases from J, with 19 bases between. CDR3: CATSGPLGGSGANVLTF. Here the CDR3 DNA reads TGTGCCACCAGCGGCCCTCTAGGGGGCTCTGGGGCCAACGTCCTGACTTTC.

This clonotype was counted between two and nine times. The J gene is TRBJ2-7, the V gene TRBV6-6; possibly TRBD1 or TRBD2 for D (7 bases each). The CDR3 runs 14 residues. V gave up 8 bases and J gave up 1 base, with 15 bases separating them. Germline V gives CDR1 MNHNY, CDR2 SVGAGI (reference sequence). The CDR3 coding sequence is TGTGCCAGCCAAAACAGGGGAGGGTCCTACGAGCAGTACTTC. Amino acids: CASQNRGGSYEQYF.

The chain links TRBV20-1 to TRBJ2-5; a possible D gene is TRBD1 (6 bases). Germline assignment: CDR1 DFQATT and CDR2 SNEGSKA (reference sequence). Trimming cost V 2 bases and J 5 bases, with 12 bases left between them. The CDR3 sequence is 13 residues long. The DNA of the CDR3 is TGCAGTGCTAGATCATGGGGGCGGGAGACCCAGTACTTC. Translated, it gives CSARSWGRETQYF.

In its sample, this clonotype was seen a few times. Germline and junction disagree at one end, which may indicate a read error. The chain uses TRBV15 and TRBJ2-5; 8 nucleotides align to TRBD2. This CDR3 has 16 residues. CDR1 is LNHNV and CDR2 is YYDKDF in the germline V gene (reference sequence). The chain's CDR3 is CATGRAGVMNQETQYF. The CDR3 DNA reads TGTGCCACCGGCAGAGCGGGGGTGATGAATCAAGAGACCCAGTACTTC. The variable domain in full, with the rest retrieved from reference TRBV15 and TRBJ2-5, is DAMVIQNPRYQVTQFGKPVTLSCSQTLNHNVMYWYQQKSSQAPKLLFHYYDKDFNNEADTPDNFQSRRPNTSFCFLDIRSPGLGDTAMYLCATGRAGVMNQETQYFGPGTRLLVL.

The chain uses TRBV4-2 and TRBJ2-1; 9 bases align to TRBD1. Per the germline V gene, CDR1 is LGHNA and CDR2 is YNFKEQ. The CDR3 contains 16 residues. Germline trimming cut 0 bases from V and 5 bases from J; bases unmatched to any gene: 5. The CDR3 protein is CASSQEDRGRDNEQFF. For the CDR3, the DNA is TGTGCCAGCAGCCAAGAGGACAGGGGCCGGGACAATGAGCAGTTCTTC.

This clonotype was seen only a few times. This chain links TRBV28 with TRBJ2-7; 9 nucleotides line up with TRBD1. V gave up 4 bases and J gave up 3 bases; unmatched junction bases: 7. Germline lookup yields CDR1 MDHEN and CDR2 SYDVKM. The CDR3 sequence is 15 residues long. CDR3 bases: TGTGCCAGCAGTTCAACCTCGACAGGGGGCTACGAGCAGTACTTC. It codes for CASSSTSTGGYEQYF.

The chain combines TRBV5-4 with TRBJ2-1; 9 bases line up with TRBD1. V shed 3 bases and J 5 bases; nucleotides not matched to a gene: 9. Germline loops: CDR1 SGHNT, CDR2 YYREEE (reference sequence). There are 16 residues in the CDR3. The CDR3 region has the DNA TGTGCCAGCAGCTCCAAATCGACAGGGGGAAACAATGAGCAGTTCTTC. It encodes CASSSKSTGGNNEQFF.

The chain is built from TRBV27 and TRBJ2-3, with 7 bases matching TRBD1. The germline gives CDR1 MNHEY, CDR2 SMNVEV (reference sequence). With V trimmed by 4 bases and J by 1 base, 11 bases remained unmatched. CDR3 size: 17 residues. In DNA form, the CDR3 reads TGTGCCAGCAGTTCCCCGGGACAGCGTCCGGGCACAGATACGCAGTATTTT. Residues: CASSSPGQRPGTDTQYF.

This clonotype has just a few counts. The chain is built from TRBV6-5 and TRBJ1-1; D not resolved. CDR1 is MNHEY, CDR2 SVGAGI, per germline. Trimming stripped 2 bases from V and 5 bases from J, with 12 bases between. The CDR3 totals 14 residues. CDR3 DNA sequence: TGTGCCAGCAGTTACGGTCGGGGAAGGACTGAAGCTTTCTTT. The encoded protein is CASSYGRGRTEAFF.

This clonotype was counted a few times. The chain couples TRBV20-1 to TRBJ2-7; 10 bases agree with TRBD2. Germline trimming cut 5 bases from V and 0 bases from J; bases unmatched to any gene: 4. This CDR3 contains 14 residues. CDR1 DFQATT and CDR2 SNEGSKA come from the germline V gene (reference sequence). CDR3 in DNA: TGCAGTGCTCGTAGCGGGAGGAGCTCCTACGAGCAGTACTTC. This gives the protein CSARSGRSSYEQYF.

This clonotype came up a few times. The gene calls are TRBV27 and TRBJ1-2; 9 bases fit TRBD1. The germline gives CDR1 MNHEY, CDR2 SMNVEV (reference sequence). V gave up 6 bases and J gave up 6 bases; unmatched junction bases: 5. The CDR3 totals 13 residues. The CDR3 nucleotides are TGTGCCAGCAGCATCACAGGGGGCGATGGCTACACCTTC. It specifies CASSITGGDGYTF.

This clonotype came up a few times. The gene calls are TRBV7-2 and TRBJ2-5; D is undetermined. V was cut by 1 base and J by 4 bases, with 13 bases left in between. Germline loops: CDR1 SGHTA, CDR2 FQGNSA. The CDR3 totals 15 residues. The CDR3 here is CASSLGAALRETQYF. The CDR3 nucleotides are TGTGCCAGCAGCTTAGGGGCTGCCCTCCGAGAGACCCAGTACTTC. The full variable domain, with the rest looked up from reference TRBV7-2 and TRBJ2-5, is GAGVSQSPSNKVTEKGKDVELRCDPISGHTALYWYRQSLGQGLEFLIYFQGNSAPDKSGLPSDRFSAERTGGSVSTLTIQRTQQEDSAVYLCASSLGAALRETQYFGPGTRLLVL.

This CDR3 reads CASNLQGARDNQPQHF. The CDR3 DNA follows: TGTGCCAGCAACTTACAGGGGGCGCGGGACAATCAGCCCCAGCATTTT. V usage is TRBV6-2 or TRBV6-3 and J usage is TRBJ1-5, with 9 bases aligning to TRBD1. The V gene end was trimmed by 7 bases and the J gene end by 3 bases; junction bases not matched to a gene: 10. The CDR3 spans 16 residues. Germline-derived CDR1 and CDR2 are MNHEY and SVGEGT.

The genes are TRBV7-9 and TRBJ2-7, with TRBD1 identical over 8 bases. The CDR3 length is 18 residues. Germline V gene sequence: CDR1 SEHNR, CDR2 FQNEAQ (reference sequence). V dropped 5 bases and J dropped 0; count of bases not matched to a gene: 15. CDR3 bases: TGTGCCAGCAGCCCAGAGCGTAGACGAGACAGGGGCTCCTACGAGCAGTACTTC. Protein product: CASSPERRRDRGSYEQYF.